This T cell receptor (beta chain) was profiled in a study of long-term antiretroviral therapy in people with HIV. Germline CDR1 and CDR2: SGHAT and FQNNGV. The CDR3 contains 15 residues. V gave up 0 bases and J gave up 12 bases; unmatched junction bases: 9. They ran version v3.0 of the immunoSEQ assay at survey level. Sequenced by immunoSEQ multiplex PCR; TCRdb stores in-frame clones only, minus some. Among 15,000 to 20,000 clones listed, more than 65% were seen once. In this sample, this clone turned up once. Treatment of all HIV participants took place in the United States. The V and J genes are TRBV11-2 and TRBJ2-1, with 9 bases lining up with TRBD2. This TCR derives from a man aged 18 to 30 with HIV. The input for sequencing was unsorted PBMCs, taken at the start of antiretroviral therapy, before treatment. CDR3 in DNA: TGTGCCAGCAGCTTAGATCTTGCGGGAGGGGGGGGGCAGTTCTTC. Protein sequence: CASSLDLAGGGGQFF. Combining the CDR3 with reference TRBV11-2 and TRBJ2-1 gives the whole variable domain EAGVAQSPRYKIIEKRQSVAFWCNPISGHATLYWYQQILGQGPKLLIQFQNNGVVDDSQLPKDRFSAERLKGVDSTLKIQPAKLEDSAVYLCASSLDLAGGGGQFFGPGTRLTVL.